This TCR beta chain is from a study of shared clonotypes between healthy human individuals. A remark on this clone: What it binds is not known.

Each PCR replicate from the sorted subsets contained 200 to 250 ng DNA, which is 30,000 or so T cell genomes. The protocol was immunoSEQ multiplex PCR, while the TCRdb copy is restricted to in-frame clones and leaves out a portion. The sample has roughly 1.5 million clones; 95% to 99% are singletons. Overall study findings and caveats: Investigators collected only blood, and repertoires in tissues likely differ. Generally, naive subsets came out with larger estimated richness than memory subsets. Naive CD4 clonotype sharing across a few donors was roughly 5%.

V lost 6 bases, J lost 10 bases, and 13 bases lay in between. Per the germline V gene, CDR1 is WNHNN and CDR2 is SYGVQD (reference sequence). The CDR3 is 12 residues long. The chain couples TRBV10-1 to TRBJ2-1, with D unclear. Source material: naive CD4+ T cells sorted from blood. Subset denoted: CD45RA+ positively selected. This clonotype was obtained from a man younger than 40 in good health. CDR3 coding DNA: TGCGCCAGCAGAGCTGGCGCGACAGAGCAGTTCTTC. This gives the protein CASRAGATEQFF.